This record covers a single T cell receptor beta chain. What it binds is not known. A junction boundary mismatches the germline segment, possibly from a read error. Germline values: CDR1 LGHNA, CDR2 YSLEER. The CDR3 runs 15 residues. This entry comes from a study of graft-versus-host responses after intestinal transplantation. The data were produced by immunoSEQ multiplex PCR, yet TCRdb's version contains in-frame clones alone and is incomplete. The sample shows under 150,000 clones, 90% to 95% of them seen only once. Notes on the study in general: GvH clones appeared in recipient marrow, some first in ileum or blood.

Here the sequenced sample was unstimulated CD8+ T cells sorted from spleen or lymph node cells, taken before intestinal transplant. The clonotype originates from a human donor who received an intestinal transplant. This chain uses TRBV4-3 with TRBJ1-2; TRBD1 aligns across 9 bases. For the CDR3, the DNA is TGCGCCAGCAGCCAAAAACGGGCCGGGACAGGGCATTATTTCTTC. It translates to CASSQKRAGTGHYFF.